This T cell receptor beta chain appears in the sequencing data of a study of shared clonotypes between healthy human individuals. From CD4+ cells came CD45RA+ naive and CD45RA-negative memory subsets. This CDR3 has 16 residues. CDR1 MNHEY and CDR2 SMNVEV come from the germline V gene (reference sequence). V dropped 3 bases and J dropped 6 bases, with 18 bases sitting between them. Several immunoSEQ plates held equal portions of the genomic DNA taken from each subset. In the original workflow: With immunoSEQ giving junction-only sequences and no quality scores, filtering differed. Here immunoSEQ multiplex PCR was the method, and the copy in TCRdb shows in-frame clones only, minus some. V and J calls and clone size are those listed in that table; D and trimming were worked out from the DNA. The table records under 2.5 million clones, about 90% of them present only once.

This sequence was found in a man aged 18 to 35 in good health. Some clones in this sample may be carry-over from other donors' samples. J is TRBJ1-5 and V is TRBV27; no clear D gene. The sequenced sample consisted of naive CD4+ T cells from PBMCs. As to subset: CD45RA+ positively selected. CDR3 bases: TGTGCCAGCAGTTTCCCCGGGTTTATGGGTTCTCAGCCCCAGCATTTT. Encoded protein: CASSFPGFMGSQPQHF.